The 23 T cell receptor beta chains in this list originate from one sample, sequenced in a study of T cells expressing NK-cell markers. Following a re-call of the 5' RACE reads, TCRdb has one entry per CDR3 protein and lacks DNA. This sample's table reports 200,000 to 300,000 distinct CDR3 sequences. Sequencing input: blood T cells: a sorted CD56 or NKG2C T cell subset, CD4+ or CD8+ T cells, or bulk PBMC T cells (not recorded which). The receptors stem from a man aged 18 to 30 in good health.

The chain links TRBV18 to TRBJ1-1; TCRdb indicates TRBD1, and absent DNA this call remains unverified. CDR1 and CDR2 (germline): KGHSH, LQKENI. The CDR3 length is 13 residues. CDR3 residues: CASSPKQGVEAFF.

The chain joins TRBV11-2 to TRBJ2-5; TCRdb's D call of TRBD2 is untestable without DNA. The CDR3 spans 16 residues. Germline CDR1 reads SGHAT; CDR2 reads FQNNGV. This CDR3 is CASSPGTSGTQETQYF.

The J gene is TRBJ2-2, the V gene TRBV12-3 or TRBV12-4; lacking DNA, the TRBD1 call made by TCRdb goes unchecked. CDR3 length: 13 amino acids. CDR3 sequence: CASSRRDTGELFF.

The CDR3 spells CASSFVRGRAGKTQYF. The rearrangement uses TRBV11-2 and TRBJ2-5; TCRdb lists TRBD2, though no DNA is available to test this call. The germline V gene encodes CDR1 SGHAT and CDR2 FQNNGV. The CDR3 runs 16 residues.

The chain has TRBV4-2 and TRBJ1-5; the D call of TRBD1 rests on TCRdb alone, since no DNA is present to check it. Germline V gives CDR1 LGHNA, CDR2 YNFKEQ. The CDR3 runs to 16 residues. The CDR3 loop is CASSQVRGSSNQPQHF.

V usage is TRBV10-3 and J usage is TRBJ2-3; TCRdb designates TRBD2, a call that cannot be tested without DNA. The CDR3 is made up of 19 amino acids. CDR1 is ENHRY, CDR2 SYGVKD, per germline. CDR3 region: CAISDRQGRLAGRTDTQYF.

This chain's CDR3 is CASSLPGGDGYTF. This chain links TRBV5-1 with TRBJ1-2; TCRdb designates TRBD1, a call that cannot be tested without DNA. The CDR3 loop spans 13 amino acids. Germline assignment: CDR1 SGHRS and CDR2 YFSETQ.

This sequence joins TRBV24-1 and TRBJ1-2; as DNA is missing, the TRBD1 call by TCRdb cannot be tested. The CDR3 length is 17 residues. The germline CDR1 and CDR2 sequences are KGHDR and SFDVKD. The CDR3 sequence: CATSDFLRDGVNYGYTF.

This chain uses TRBV19 with TRBJ1-5. Germline CDR1 is LNHDA and CDR2 is SQIVND (reference sequence). This CDR3 has 16 residues. The CDR3 is CASSIVKATGGQPQHF.

The rearrangement uses TRBV12-3 or TRBV12-4 and TRBJ2-2. The CDR3 extends over 13 amino acids. The CDR3: CASSRSMAGELFF.

V is TRBV27 and J is TRBJ1-1. In germline, CDR1 is MNHEY, CDR2 SMNVEV (reference sequence). The CDR3 loop spans 12 amino acids. CDR3 in amino acids: CATRERNTEAFF.

V is TRBV3-1 and J is TRBJ1-2. CDR1 and CDR2 (germline): LGHDT, YNNKEL (reference sequence). CDR3 length: 11 residues. CDR3 region: CASSQGYGYTF. Variable domain in full (rest from reference TRBV3-1 and TRBJ1-2): DTAVSQTPKYLVTQMGNDKSIKCEQNLGHDTMYWYKQDSKKFLKIMFSYNNKELIINETVPNRFSPKSPDKAHLNLHINSLELGDSAVYFCASSQGYGYTFGSGTRLTVV.

V gene TRBV20-1 combines with J gene TRBJ2-7; TCRdb's D call of TRBD1 is untestable without DNA. Germline values: CDR1 DFQATT, CDR2 SNEGSKA (reference sequence). This CDR3 has 14 amino acids. The CDR3 sequence is CSARAPRDRREQYF.

The chain employs TRBV14 and TRBJ2-1. There are 15 residues in the CDR3. Per germline, CDR1 SGHDN and CDR2 FVKESK. The CDR3 sequence is CASSHGGSSYNEQFF.

J is TRBJ2-1 and V is TRBV18; the D gene TCRdb calls, TRBD2, cannot be checked with no DNA. CDR1 is KGHSH and CDR2 is LQKENI in the germline V gene. The CDR3 is 16 residues long. The chain's CDR3 is CASSPWRAGDIDEQFF. Full variable domain (remainder filled in from reference TRBV18 and TRBJ2-1): NAGVMQNPRHLVRRRGQEARLRCSPMKGHSHVYWYRQLPEEGLKFMVYLQKENIIDESGMPKERFSAEFPKEGPSILRIQQVVRGDSAAYFCASSPWRAGDIDEQFFGPGTRLTVL.

This CDR3 is CASSSDSGANVLTF. The V call is TRBV28, the J call TRBJ2-6. This CDR3 is built from 14 residues. Germline loops: CDR1 MDHEN, CDR2 SYDVKM.

The rearrangement joins TRBV10-2 to TRBJ2-3; without DNA, the TCRdb call of TRBD2 cannot be checked. The CDR3 has 14 amino acids. Germline-derived CDR1 and CDR2 are WSHSY and SAAADI. CDR3 sequence reads: CASSLAGGSITQYF.

The rearrangement uses TRBV5-1 and TRBJ2-5. Germline CDR1 and CDR2: SGHRS and YFSETQ. CDR3 length: 13 residues. CDR3 sequence: CASSSTPRETQYF. Full variable domain (missing parts from reference TRBV5-1 and TRBJ2-5): KAGVTQTPRYLIKTRGQQVTLSCSPISGHRSVSWYQQTPGQGLQFLFEYFSETQRNKGNFPGRFSGRQFSNSRSEMNVSTLELGDSALYLCASSSTPRETQYFGPGTRLLVL.

The chain combines TRBV12-3 or TRBV12-4 with TRBJ2-7; TCRdb outputs TRBD2, but without DNA this stays unchecked. The CDR3 consists of 13 residues. The CDR3 loop reads CASRWGRVYEQYF.

The CDR3 here is CSAQDRRGGQPQHF. This chain joins TRBV20-1 and TRBJ1-5; TCRdb calls TRBD1, which cannot be checked without DNA. From germline, CDR1 is DFQATT and CDR2 SNEGSKA (reference sequence). The CDR3 totals 14 residues.

The chain combines TRBV5-1 with TRBJ1-1; TCRdb picks TRBD1, but there is no DNA to check that call. Germline V gene data show CDR1 as SGHRS and CDR2 as YFSETQ. CDR3 length: 15 residues. CDR3 sequence: CASSLWTGRDTEAFF.

The chain links TRBV6-2 or TRBV6-3 to TRBJ1-5; no DNA is available, so the TRBD1 call from TCRdb remains unchecked. This CDR3 comprises 14 residues. Germline lookup yields CDR1 MNHEY and CDR2 SVGEGT. The CDR3: CASHRGQSNQPQHF.

This rearrangement joins TRBV7-9 to TRBJ2-5; TCRdb's D call of TRBD2 is untestable without DNA. Germline CDR1 reads SEHNR; CDR2 reads FQNEAQ (reference sequence). The CDR3 is 13 amino acids. The CDR3 is CASSPMGVETQYF. The whole variable domain, remainder taken from reference TRBV7-9 and TRBJ2-5, is DTGVSQNPRHKITKRGQNVTFRCDPISEHNRLYWYRQTLGQGPEFLTYFQNEAQLEKSRLLSDRFSAERPKGSFSTLEIQRTEQGDSAMYLCASSPMGVETQYFGPGTRLLVL.